This T cell receptor beta chain was obtained from a study of T cell changes during pregnancy in multiple sclerosis. Profiled with immunoSEQ multiplex PCR; TCRdb holds only in-frame clones, not every one. The data hold more than 35,000 clones, with roughly 90% observed a single time. The germline V gene has CDR1 SGDLS and CDR2 YYNGEE. The CDR3 contains 13 residues. The V end was cut by 2 bases, the J end by 4 bases, with 9 bases between. Sample: CD4+ T cells from peripheral blood mononuclear cells, taken in the second trimester of pregnancy. The rearrangement joins TRBV9 to TRBJ1-2; no definite D call. The TCR originated in a female donor with multiple sclerosis, enrolled in a pregnancy study. CDR3 nucleotide sequence: TGTGCCAGCAGCGTCACAGTGTCCTATGGCTACACCTTC. As protein: CASSVTVSYGYTF.